This passage covers 27 T cell receptor beta chains from one sample sequenced in a study of shared clonotypes between healthy human individuals (dated by TCRdb to the early 2020s). Receptor libraries were prepared by the immunoSEQ multiplex PCR assay. TCRdb mirrors the immuneACCESS table, restricted to in-frame sequences. Some clones are absent from its copies; in checked studies, under half trace to an unresolved V gene, and the reason for the others is unknown. This sample gives approximately 2,300,000 clones in total; less than 95% of them show up just once. The ten largest make up 0.3% to 0.45% of the sample. Sequencing was carried out using naive CD4+ T cells from PBMCs. The meaning of the sample's cell subset or site label: CD45RA+ positively selected. The receptor source for this set is a man younger than 30 in good health. Some clones in this sample may be carry-over from other donors' samples.

On this clone itself: Other nucleotide sequences in the sample specify the same CDR3. CDR3 coding DNA: TGTGCCAGCTCACCTAGCGGGACCTACGAGCAGTACTTC. It specifies CASSPSGTYEQYF. The gene calls are TRBV18 and TRBJ2-7, with TRBD2 matching over 8 bases. V trimming: 3 bases; J trimming: 2 bases; junction bases outside the gene matches: 0. Per germline, CDR1 KGHSH and CDR2 LQKENI. This CDR3 spans 13 amino acids.

The J gene is TRBJ2-7, the V gene TRBV30; 12 bases align to TRBD2. Germline V lookup: CDR1 GTSNPN, CDR2 SVGIG (reference sequence). This CDR3 comprises 16 residues. V gave up 1 base and J gave up 4 bases; unmatched junction bases: 8. The CDR3 DNA reads TGTGCCTGGAGTGGTCGACTAGCGGGAGTTCGATACGAGCAGTACTTC. It codes for CAWSGRLAGVRYEQYF.

The DNA for the CDR3 is TGTGCCAGCAGCTTAGGCCAGGGGACGGGCAATGAGCAGTTCTTC. Translated: CASSLGQGTGNEQFF. The chain recombines TRBV11-3 with TRBJ2-1, with D possibly matching TRBD1 (6 bases). CDR1 is SGHNT, CDR2 YENEEA, per germline. The length of the CDR3 is 15 residues. Trimming left V 1 base short and J 6 bases short, with 13 bases between.

This sequence joins TRBV27 and TRBJ2-5; TRBD2 might be the D (7 bases). V dropped 8 bases and J dropped 3 bases, with 13 bases sitting between them. This CDR3 contains 13 residues. The germline V gene has CDR1 MNHEY and CDR2 SMNVEV (reference sequence). The CDR3 DNA follows: TGTGCCAGCCGGGGGGCACCGGAAGAGACCCAGTACTTC. Protein product: CASRGAPEETQYF.

V and J are TRBV29-1 and TRBJ2-1, with D perhaps TRBD2 (5 bases). This CDR3 region has 14 residues. Looked up from germline, CDR1 is SQVTM and CDR2 is ANQGSEA. Trimming pared 2 bases from V and 4 bases from J, leaving 12 bases between. The CDR3 region has the DNA TGCAGCGTTGAATCGCGGGCCCGTTACAATGAGCAGTTCTTC. Translated: CSVESRARYNEQFF.

The J gene is TRBJ2-1, the V gene TRBV15; no firm D call. Trimming cost V 0 bases and J 13 bases, with 10 bases left between them. The V gene's germline CDR1 is LNHNV and CDR2 YYDKDF (reference sequence). The CDR3 is 12 residues long. CDR3 loop: CATSRDRMTQFF. The CDR3 DNA reads as TGTGCCACCAGCAGAGACAGGATGACCCAGTTCTTC.

This chain connects TRBV28 to TRBJ2-2; possible D gene TRBD2, 5 bases. V lost 7 bases to trimming and J lost 4 bases, with 13 bases between them. CDR3 length equals 14 residues. Per the germline V gene, CDR1 is MDHEN and CDR2 is SYDVKM. Here the CDR3 DNA reads TGTGCCAGCATTCTAGTCCGGGGCACCGGGGAGCTGTTTTTT. As protein: CASILVRGTGELFF.

V gene TRBV6-1 combines with J gene TRBJ2-5; D is perhaps TRBD1 (7 bases). The CDR3 loop spans 15 amino acids. Germline V lookup: CDR1 MNHNS, CDR2 SASEGT. Trimming pared 5 bases from V and 0 bases from J, leaving 13 bases between. DNA of the CDR3: TGTGCCAGCAGTAAGACAGGGACTTACCAAGAGACCCAGTACTTC. Amino acids: CASSKTGTYQETQYF.

V and J are TRBV7-2 and TRBJ2-3; D ambiguous. Germline-derived CDR1 and CDR2 are SGHTA and FQGNSA. V gave up 1 base and J gave up 3 bases, with 5 bases separating them. CDR3 length: 13 amino acids. The CDR3, as DNA: TGTGCCAGCAGCTTAGATGGGACAGATACGCAGTATTTT. Protein: CASSLDGTDTQYF. The variable domain in full, completed from reference TRBV7-2 and TRBJ2-3, reads GAGVSQSPSNKVTEKGKDVELRCDPISGHTALYWYRQSLGQGLEFLIYFQGNSAPDKSGLPSDRFSAERTGGSVSTLTIQRTQQEDSAVYLCASSLDGTDTQYFGPGTRLTVL.

This rearrangement joins TRBV2 to TRBJ1-1; D uncertain. This CDR3 region has 13 residues. V lost 4 bases, J lost 7 bases, and 13 bases lay in between. From germline, CDR1 is SNHLY and CDR2 FYNNEI. The CDR3 DNA follows: TGTGCCAGCAGTGTCGAACAGTTTAATGAAGCTTTCTTT. This gives the protein CASSVEQFNEAFF.

The V and J genes are TRBV18 and TRBJ2-6, with TRBD1 matching over 7 bases. This CDR3 spans 20 amino acids. CDR1 and CDR2 (germline): KGHSH, LQKENI. V shed 4 bases and J 0 bases; nucleotides not matched to a gene: 15. The CDR3 sequence: CASSRQTGEGAISGANVLTF. In DNA, the CDR3 is TGTGCCAGCTCACGACAAACAGGAGAGGGGGCCATCTCTGGGGCCAACGTCCTGACTTTC.

The chain carries TRBV15 and TRBJ2-2; D remains ambiguous. This CDR3 contains 13 residues. The V gene's germline CDR1 is LNHNV and CDR2 YYDKDF (reference sequence). V lost 1 base to trimming and J lost 4 bases, with 4 bases between them. CDR3 nucleotide sequence: TGTGCCACCAGCAGAGGCCGCACCGGGGAGCTGTTTTTT. This codes for CATSRGRTGELFF.

The V gene is TRBV9, the J gene TRBJ2-1, with TRBD2 as a possible D gene (5 bases). V lost 0 bases, J lost 3 bases, and 10 bases lay in between. The CDR3 consists of 15 residues. Germline V gene data show CDR1 as SGDLS and CDR2 as YYNGEE. The CDR3 region has the DNA TGTGCCAGCAGCGTAGGTCCAGAGGGCTACAATGAGCAGTTCTTC. It specifies CASSVGPEGYNEQFF.

The gene calls are TRBV6-5 and TRBJ1-1; D uncertain. Germline assignment: CDR1 MNHEY and CDR2 SVGAGI. V was clipped by 2 bases and J by 1 base, with 5 bases between them. CDR3 length: 13 residues. The CDR3 loop reads CASSYLSNTEAFF. In nucleotides, the CDR3 is TGTGCCAGCAGTTACCTTTCGAACACTGAAGCTTTCTTT.

The chain uses TRBV27 and TRBJ1-4, with a tentative D call TRBD1 (6 bases). V was shortened by 5 bases and J by 8 bases, with 12 bases between the two germline ends. CDR3 length equals 13 residues. Germline CDR1 is MNHEY and CDR2 is SMNVEV (reference sequence). The DNA for the CDR3 is TGTGCCAGCAGTCCCAGGGGTCAGGAAAAACTGTTTTTT. Translated: CASSPRGQEKLFF.

Only one count was recorded for this clone. This sequence joins TRBV13 and TRBJ2-2; possibly TRBD1 for D (6 bases). The germline V gene encodes CDR1 PRHDT and CDR2 FYEKMQ (reference sequence). Trimming pared 3 bases from V and 0 bases from J, leaving 11 bases between. CDR3 length: 16 residues. The CDR3 here is CASSFRTVTNTGELFF. CDR3 nucleotides: TGTGCCAGCAGCTTCCGGACAGTAACGAACACCGGGGAGCTGTTTTTT.

Turning to this clone: The same CDR3 arises from other DNA sequences in this sample as well. The V gene is TRBV11-2, the J gene TRBJ2-5; unclear D gene. Germline V gene data show CDR1 as SGHAT and CDR2 as FQNNGV. The CDR3 has 13 amino acids. Deletions cut 4 bases from V and 2 bases from J, with 8 bases between. CDR3 protein: CASSYSPQETQYF. The CDR3 coding sequence is TGTGCCAGCAGCTACAGCCCGCAAGAGACCCAGTACTTC.

The V call is TRBV7-2, the J call TRBJ1-5; D is unclear. Germline V lookup: CDR1 SGHTA, CDR2 FQGNSA. Trimming cost V 4 bases and J 2 bases, with 12 bases left between them. The CDR3 consists of 15 residues. The DNA of the CDR3 is TGTGCCAGCAGCTCCCTCGGCGCGGGCAATCAGCCCCAGCATTTT. It codes for CASSSLGAGNQPQHF.

The V call is TRBV5-6, the J call TRBJ2-3; 10 positions agree with TRBD1. The CDR3 totals 15 residues. Germline V gives CDR1 SGHDT, CDR2 YYEEEE. The trim removed 6 bases at V and 4 bases at J, leaving 8 bases unmatched. This CDR3 reads CASTLGQGDADTQYF. CDR3 in DNA: TGTGCCAGCACCCTAGGACAGGGGGACGCAGATACGCAGTATTTT.

The chain is built from TRBV7-2 and TRBJ1-4; 7 bases are a match to TRBD1. This CDR3 has 15 amino acids. Germline CDR1 and CDR2: SGHTA and FQGNSA. Losses at the gene ends were 5 bases for V and 7 bases for J; bases not matched to a gene: 10. CDR3 in DNA: TGTGCCAGCAGCCTTACAGGGGCTGTAGGTGAAAAACTGTTTTTT. Translated: CASSLTGAVGEKLFF. Complete variable domain (other parts from reference TRBV7-2 and TRBJ1-4): GAGVSQSPSNKVTEKGKDVELRCDPISGHTALYWYRQSLGQGLEFLIYFQGNSAPDKSGLPSDRFSAERTGGSVSTLTIQRTQQEDSAVYLCASSLTGAVGEKLFFGSGTQLSVL.

The chain carries TRBV9 and TRBJ2-2; D is uncertain. CDR1 and CDR2 (germline): SGDLS, YYNGEE. The CDR3 is 14 residues long. The V end lost 4 bases, the J end lost 4 bases, and 11 bases lay between the germline ends. The CDR3, as DNA: TGTGCCAGCAGCCGCCCGGTTGGCACCGGGGAGCTGTTTTTT. This encodes CASSRPVGTGELFF.

Points on this clone: The same CDR3 is also encoded by other DNA sequences in this sample. This rearrangement joins TRBV29-1 to TRBJ1-2; the D is unclear. The V and J ends lost 4 bases and 2 bases respectively, with 5 bases between them. Germline V gives CDR1 SQVTM, CDR2 ANQGSEA. The CDR3 is 11 residues long. The CDR3 bases are TGCAGCGTTGCGGGGAACTATGGCTACACCTTC. This codes for CSVAGNYGYTF.

The chain uses TRBV7-2 and TRBJ2-7, with 7 bases that match TRBD2. Trimming removed 4 bases from V and 5 bases from J; junction bases left unmatched: 5. CDR3 length equals 13 residues. In germline, CDR1 is SGHTA, CDR2 FQGNSA. Here the CDR3 DNA reads TGTGCCAGCAGCTCACGACTAGCAAACGAGCAGTACTTC. This codes for CASSSRLANEQYF.

The genes are TRBV19 and TRBJ2-1; D uncertain. The CDR3 is 17 amino acids. Germline-derived CDR1 and CDR2 are LNHDA and SQIVND (reference sequence). V was cut by 1 base and J by 9 bases, with 22 bases left in between. CDR3 loop: CASSIAGYPPLKGEQFF. The CDR3 DNA reads TGTGCCAGTAGTATAGCTGGCTACCCCCCCCTAAAGGGTGAGCAGTTCTTC.

The chain carries TRBV5-1 and TRBJ2-1; either TRBD1 or TRBD2 may supply D (5 bases each). V lost 4 bases to trimming and J lost 0 bases, with 11 bases between them. Germline V gene lookup returns CDR1 SGHRS and CDR2 YFSETQ. The CDR3 runs to 15 residues. The CDR3 region has the DNA TGCGCCAGCAGCCCTAGAGGGGCCTCCTACAATGAGCAGTTCTTC. Amino acids: CASSPRGASYNEQFF. The entire variable domain, with the rest obtained from reference TRBV5-1 and TRBJ2-1, is as follows: KAGVTQTPRYLIKTRGQQVTLSCSPISGHRSVSWYQQTPGQGLQFLFEYFSETQRNKGNFPGRFSGRQFSNSRSEMNVSTLELGDSALYLCASSPRGASYNEQFFGPGTRLTVL.

The V call is TRBV5-1, the J call TRBJ2-1, with a tentative D call TRBD1 (5 bases). Germline V gene lookup returns CDR1 SGHRS and CDR2 YFSETQ. Trimming cost V 0 bases and J 5 bases, with 21 bases left between them. The CDR3 runs to 18 residues. CDR3 bases: TGCGCCAGCAGCTTGGCCAGGGCTGCTTCTTTAGTACACAATGAGCAGTTCTTC. This codes for CASSLARAASLVHNEQFF.

This clone showed up just once. J is TRBJ1-1 and V is TRBV10-2; D uncertain. V lost 4 bases and J 2 bases, leaving 11 bases between the germline ends. Germline V CDR1 and CDR2: WSHSY, SAAADI. There are 14 residues in the CDR3. CDR3 sequence: CASSGSRTNTEAFF. CDR3 coding DNA: TGCGCCAGCAGTGGTAGTCGGACCAACACTGAAGCTTTCTTT.